This is a list of T cell receptor beta chains from one sample in a study of blood T cell repertoires in COVID-19. TCRdb's copy holds only in-frame clones and misses some; the assay was immunoSEQ multiplex PCR. Here the sample spans over 200,000 clones, 88% being singletons. Sequencing was done on a sample of PBMCs or T cells enriched from blood (not recorded which). The receptor set was obtained from a woman aged 30 to 39 who had been exposed to COVID-19. Each CDR3 is given with its conserved first and last residue. D genes are given only for firm matches. A row's size may be missing; if present it is once, few, many or a size class.

v_call,clone_size,d_call,j_call,cdr3_aa,cdr3_nt
TRBV5-1,.,TRBD2,TRBJ2-7,CAILNPCREGMSYEQYF,TGCGCCATCCTAAACCCGTGCAGGGAGGGGATGTCCTACGAGCAGTACTTC
TRBV4-2,.,.,TRBJ2-7,CASSQEISYEQYF,TGTGCCAGCAGCCAAGAAATATCCTACGAGCAGTACTTC
TRBV7-9,.,.,TRBJ2-6,CASSLWESGHNSGANVLTF,TGTGCCAGCAGCTTATGGGAGTCGGGACACAACTCTGGGGCCAACGTCCTGACTTTC
TRBV25-1,.,TRBD2,TRBJ2-3,CASSESFGRAATDTQYF,TGTGCCAGCAGTGAATCTTTCGGGAGGGCCGCCACAGATACGCAGTATTTT
TRBV6-2/TRBV6-3,.,TRBD2,TRBJ2-7,CASSYGPLAGLHSDEQYF,TGTGCCAGCAGTTACGGTCCGCTAGCGGGATTGCACTCTGATGAGCAGTACTTC
TRBV11-2,once,.,TRBJ1-1,CASSIGGWNTEAFF,TGTGCCAGCAGCATCGGGGGATGGAACACTGAAGCTTTCTTT
TRBV19,.,.,TRBJ1-5,CASNLWSRDNQPQHF,TGTGCCAGTAACCTTTGGTCCAGGGACAATCAGCCCCAGCATTTT
TRBV6-5,.,.,TRBJ1-1,CATNPVDSLNTEAFF,TGTGCCACCAATCCGGTGGACAGTCTTAACACTGAAGCTTTCTTT
TRBV28,.,TRBD1,TRBJ2-7,CASSLTGQPFYEQYF,TGTGCCAGCAGTTTGACGGGACAGCCGTTCTACGAGCAGTACTTC
TRBV27,.,.,TRBJ2-1,CASSSARTYNEQFF,TGTGCCAGCAGTAGCGCGCGGACCTACAATGAGCAGTTCTTC
TRBV4-1,.,.,TRBJ2-3,CASSQDPQDTQYF,TGCGCCAGCAGCCAAGATCCCCAAGATACGCAGTATTTT
TRBV5-1,.,TRBD1,TRBJ2-3,CASSLTSGGSDTQYF,TGCGCCAGCAGCTTGACCTCAGGGGGCTCGGATACGCAGTATTTT
TRBV30,once,.,TRBJ1-4,CAWSVQLRRGSTNEKLFF,TGTGCCTGGAGTGTACAGTTGCGACGTGGTTCGACTAATGAAAAACTGTTTTTT
TRBV6-1,.,.,TRBJ2-7,CASSEGGPSYEQYF,TGTGCCAGCAGTGAAGGGGGGCCCTCCTACGAGCAGTACTTC
TRBV12-5,once,TRBD1,TRBJ1-1,CASGMGQGLNTEAFF,TGTGCTAGTGGCATGGGACAGGGCCTGAACACTGAAGCTTTCTTT
TRBV30,.,.,TRBJ1-5,CAWGTTDSNQPQHF,TGTGCCTGGGGTACGACAGATAGCAATCAGCCCCAGCATTTT
TRBV10-3,.,.,TRBJ1-2,CAISDLFYGYTF,TGTGCCATCAGTGACTTATTTTATGGCTACACCTTC
TRBV5-6,once,.,TRBJ1-1,CASTSQVATEAFF,TGTGCCAGCACATCGCAGGTTGCCACTGAAGCTTTCTTT
TRBV28,.,TRBD2,TRBJ2-1,CASSLWLAGGPNEQFF,TGTGCCAGCAGTTTATGGCTAGCGGGAGGTCCCAATGAGCAGTTCTTC
TRBV13,.,TRBD1,TRBJ2-5,CASSPAPGGAVETQYF,TGTGCCAGCAGCCCGGCCCCAGGGGGCGCAGTAGAGACCCAGTACTTC
TRBV6-5,.,.,TRBJ1-1,CASGRGSEAFF,TGTGCCAGCGGGCGGGGGTCTGAAGCTTTCTTT
TRBV6-5,.,.,TRBJ2-1,CASSYIAPSSYNEQFF,TGTGCCAGCAGTTATATAGCGCCCAGCTCCTACAATGAGCAGTTCTTC
TRBV7-3,.,.,TRBJ2-7,CASSFGSTYEQYF,TGTGCCAGCAGCTTCGGGAGTACCTACGAGCAGTACTTC
TRBV7-6,.,TRBD1,TRBJ1-1,CASSTRQGGPSLNTEAFF,TGTGCCAGCAGCACCCGACAGGGCGGCCCCTCCTTGAACACTGAAGCTTTCTTT
TRBV11-2,.,.,TRBJ2-5,CASSSLRRGLGETQYF,TGTGCCAGCAGCTCACTCAGGAGGGGCCTGGGGGAGACCCAGTACTTC
TRBV19,few,.,TRBJ1-6,CASSKRTELSLGGDSPLHF,TGTGCCAGTAGTAAGAGGACAGAATTATCCTTGGGTGGTGATTCACCCCTCCACTTT
TRBV11-2,.,.,TRBJ1-1,CASSLDPRNTEAFF,TGTGCCAGCAGCTTAGACCCGAGGAACACTGAAGCTTTCTTT
TRBV7-9,once,TRBD2,TRBJ2-7,CASSQGTSGSYEQYF,TGTGCCAGCAGCCAGGGGACTAGCGGCTCCTACGAGCAGTACTTC
TRBV10-2,.,TRBD1,TRBJ1-6,CASSESAGGDSPLHF,TGCGCCAGCAGTGAGTCGGCAGGGGGAGATTCACCCCTCCACTTT
TRBV11-2,few,.,TRBJ2-2,CASSPTRFGELFF,TGTGCCAGCAGCCCCACTAGATTCGGGGAGCTGTTTTTT
TRBV4-1,.,.,TRBJ1-1,CASSRHSRVPRATEAFF,TGCGCCAGCAGCCGCCATTCCAGGGTTCCCCGGGCCACTGAAGCTTTCTTT
TRBV20-1,once,TRBD1,TRBJ1-5,CSASVQGGNQPQHF,TGCAGTGCTAGTGTACAGGGGGGCAATCAGCCCCAGCATTTT
TRBV14,.,.,TRBJ1-1,CASSLSRVRRNTEAFF,TGTGCCAGCAGCCTCTCCAGGGTTAGGCGGAACACTGAAGCTTTCTTT
TRBV5-6,.,.,TRBJ1-5,CASSLRRGGAPNQPQHF,TGTGCCAGCAGCTTGAGGAGGGGGGGGGCCCCCAATCAGCCCCAGCATTTT
TRBV28,few,.,TRBJ2-7,CASSFQFGVSYEQYF,TGTGCCAGCAGTTTCCAATTCGGGGTCTCCTACGAGCAGTACTTC
TRBV10-1,once,.,TRBJ1-4,CASSESRTATNEKLFF,TGCGCCAGCAGTGAGTCCCGGACAGCAACTAATGAAAAACTGTTTTTT
TRBV18,.,TRBD1,TRBJ1-1,CASSPRAGGDLNTEAFF,TGTGCCAGCTCACCGCGGGCAGGGGGAGATTTGAACACTGAAGCTTTCTTT
TRBV2,.,TRBD2,TRBJ2-1,CASSSPSGYNEQFF,TGTGCCAGCAGTTCGCCTAGCGGCTACAATGAGCAGTTCTTC
TRBV29-1,.,.,TRBJ1-1,CSAQEETEAFF,TGCAGCGCACAGGAAGAGACTGAAGCTTTCTTT
TRBV6-5,.,.,TRBJ1-6,CASSYRGWGGSPLHF,TGTGCCAGCAGTTACAGGGGCTGGGGGGGCTCACCCCTCCACTTT
TRBV27,.,.,TRBJ1-4,CASSPWGGQNEKLFF,TGTGCCAGCAGTCCCTGGGGGGGGCAAAATGAAAAACTGTTTTTT
TRBV28,few,.,TRBJ1-5,CASSFRASNQPQHF,TGTGCCAGCAGTTTCAGGGCAAGCAATCAGCCCCAGCATTTT
TRBV7-3,.,TRBD2,TRBJ2-3,CASSLRLAGGADTQYF,TGTGCCAGCAGCTTAAGACTAGCGGGAGGGGCAGATACGCAGTATTTT
TRBV2,.,TRBD1,TRBJ2-5,CASSPGGHGQETQYF,TGTGCCAGCAGTCCAGGGGGACACGGACAAGAGACCCAGTACTTC
TRBV28,.,.,TRBJ1-5,CASSYTGSRQPQHF,TGTGCCAGCAGTTACACGGGGTCTCGGCAGCCCCAGCATTTT
TRBV4-1,.,.,TRBJ2-7,CASSPRLTYEQYF,TGCGCCAGCAGCCCGCGTCTGACCTACGAGCAGTACTTC
TRBV6-1,.,TRBD1,TRBJ2-1,CASSEAGTGNRNEQFF,TGTGCCAGCAGTGAAGCCGGGACAGGGAATCGGAATGAGCAGTTCTTC
TRBV19,once,.,TRBJ2-7,CASSIARDISYEQYF,TGTGCCAGTAGTATAGCGAGGGACATATCCTACGAGCAGTACTTC
TRBV6-2/TRBV6-3,.,TRBD1,TRBJ1-5,CASSFRTGPNQPQHF,TGTGCCAGCAGTTTCCGGACAGGGCCCAATCAGCCCCAGCATTTT
TRBV21-1,.,.,TRBJ2-2,CASSGRYRGGTGELFF,TGTGCCAGCAGCGGACGATACAGGGGAGGTACCGGGGAGCTGTTTTTT
TRBV21-1,.,.,TRBJ2-7,CASSETRVRGRYEQYF,TGTGCCAGCAGCGAGACGAGGGTGAGGGGGCGGTACGAGCAGTACTTC
TRBV25-1,.,.,TRBJ1-4,CASGFHRVGDEKLFF,TGTGCCAGCGGTTTTCACAGGGTAGGGGATGAAAAACTGTTTTTT
TRBV11-2,.,TRBD1,TRBJ1-2,CASSSGVHRGSYGYTF,TGTGCCAGCAGCTCTGGGGTGCACAGGGGTAGCTATGGCTACACCTTC
TRBV3-1/TRBV3-2,medium-sized,TRBD1,TRBJ2-7,CASSPYGQGSPYEQYF,TGTGCCAGCAGCCCATACGGACAGGGATCACCCTACGAGCAGTACTTC
TRBV5-1,.,.,TRBJ2-3,CASSVGTSDSTDTQYF,TGCGCCAGCAGCGTCGGGACTTCGGATTCAACAGATACGCAGTATTTT